The following is a TCR beta chain sequence with its context. Use of 60 Vbeta and 13 Jbeta primers characterized the PCR. Sequenced by immunoSEQ multiplex PCR; TCRdb stores in-frame clones only, minus some. The sample contains about 150,000 clones, about 70% of which appear only once. The data belong to a study of cytomegalovirus exposure and HLA in healthy donors. V was shortened by 6 bases and J by 9 bases, with 15 bases between the two germline ends. This CDR3 region has 13 residues. The germline CDR1 and CDR2 sequences are KGHSH and LQKENI. The chain has TRBV18 and TRBJ1-5; D ambiguous. The sequence came from a woman between 55 and 75 years old in good health and CMV-seropositive. Sequenced: PBMCs. The DNA for the CDR3 is TGTGCCAGCTCGCCAGAGTCACGGGGGCCCCAGCATTTT. It codes for CASSPESRGPQHF.